This TCR beta chain was found in a study of Graves' ophthalmopathy and Graves' hyperthyroidism. The wider study: Peripheral blood was obtained at first diagnosis, ahead of any treatment.

Concerning this clonotype: What it binds is not known.

Study findings and constraints: In blood, most expanded thyroid clonotypes above 0.001 frequency were also detected.

Transcripts of RNA were the source for amplifying TCR beta CDR3 regions. HTBI-primed RT-PCR formed the first round, and a multiplex PCR formed the second. Using its own MiXCR run on the multiplex PCR reads, TCRdb lists one record per CDR3 protein. Here the sample spans around 26,000 distinct CDR3 sequences, about 50% being singletons. None of the included patients had other autoimmune diseases, uncontrolled infections, pregnancy or lactation, as these led to exclusion. A diagnosis was made from clinical symptoms together with serum thyroxine, TRAb, thyroid ultrasound and orbital computed tomography. CDR1 DFQATT and CDR2 SNEGSKA come from the germline V gene (reference sequence). This CDR3 is built from 13 residues. Germline trimming cut 7 bases from V and 4 bases from J; bases unmatched to any gene: 7.

The chain is built from TRBV20-1 and TRBJ2-5, with 9 bases fitting TRBD2. Sequenced material: peripheral blood. This clonotype was obtained from an adult woman with stable Graves' hyperthyroidism. CDR3 amino acids: CSEAGGLIETQYF. CDR3 bases: TGCAGTGAGGCGGGAGGGCTTATAGAGACCCAGTACTTC.